The sequence of this T cell receptor beta chain was determined in a study of blood T cell repertoires in COVID-19. Study-wide context: Italy, Spain and the United States were the sources of the convalescent and acute COVID-19 samples.

The germline gives CDR1 SSHAT, CDR2 FNYEAQ (reference sequence). The CDR3 is 14 residues long. Trimming cost V 5 bases and J 6 bases, with 13 bases left between them. In the original workflow: Reference gene primers were amplified, and this amplification served to estimate nucleated cell counts. Sequenced by immunoSEQ multiplex PCR; TCRdb stores in-frame clones only, minus some. The V and J calls and clone size come from that table; D and trimming were worked out from the DNA. In the table there are approximately 90,000 clones, more than 65% of which are singletons. The receptor was isolated from a man between 60 and 70 years old with acute or convalescent COVID-19. The rearrangement joins TRBV7-7 to TRBJ2-2, with D hard to call. The specimen sequenced was peripheral blood. In DNA, the CDR3 is TGTGCCAGCAGCCTACCCTATCCTCCCGGGGAGCTGTTTTTT. Translated, it gives CASSLPYPPGELFF.